This TCR beta chain was sequenced in a study of cytomegalovirus exposure and HLA in healthy donors. Points from the study as a whole: A previous analysis found most TCR beta V segments productive roughly 87% or roughly 30% of the time. Later analysis placed DRB1 highest and HLA-C lowest in TCR association rates, which differed by HLA locus.

The CDR3 consists of 15 residues. V was pared by 5 bases and J by 1 base, with 14 bases between. The germline gives CDR1 SEHNR, CDR2 FQNEAQ (reference sequence). Both 60 Vbeta primers and 13 Jbeta primers went into the PCR. Only in-frame clones appear in the TCRdb table, and some are missing; sequencing was by immunoSEQ multiplex PCR. The top ten clones hold 2.7% of a sample with about 120,000 clones, roughly 80% of them seen once. Donors in the study were healthy people who gave bone marrow. This clone was recorded a few times. Its antigen is currently unknown. This sequence was found in a female donor in good health and CMV-seronegative. Material: PBMCs. The chain combines TRBV7-9 with TRBJ1-1; possible D gene TRBD1, 5 bases. The CDR3 sequence is CASSPGEGRNTEAFF. The DNA of the CDR3 is TGTGCCAGCAGCCCGGGGGAGGGTCGGAACACTGAAGCTTTCTTT.